This TCR beta chain was sequenced for a study of blood T cell repertoires in COVID-19. The repertoire was sequenced with immunoSEQ multiplex PCR; TCRdb's copy has only in-frame clones and lacks some. The repertoire holds around 470,000 clones, with roughly 88% as singletons. The CDR3 spans 15 residues. Per the germline V gene, CDR1 is KGHSH and CDR2 is LQKENI. Trimming pared 2 bases from V and 0 bases from J, leaving 8 bases between. The source is a man aged 18 to 29 who had recovered from COVID-19. Sequencing was done on a sample of PBMCs or T cells enriched from blood (not recorded which). The V call is TRBV18, the J call TRBJ1-3, with D perhaps matching TRBD1 (5 bases). The CDR3 is CASSPSGGSGNTIYF. CDR3 nucleotide sequence: TGTGCCAGCTCACCAAGCGGGGGCTCTGGAAACACCATATATTTT.